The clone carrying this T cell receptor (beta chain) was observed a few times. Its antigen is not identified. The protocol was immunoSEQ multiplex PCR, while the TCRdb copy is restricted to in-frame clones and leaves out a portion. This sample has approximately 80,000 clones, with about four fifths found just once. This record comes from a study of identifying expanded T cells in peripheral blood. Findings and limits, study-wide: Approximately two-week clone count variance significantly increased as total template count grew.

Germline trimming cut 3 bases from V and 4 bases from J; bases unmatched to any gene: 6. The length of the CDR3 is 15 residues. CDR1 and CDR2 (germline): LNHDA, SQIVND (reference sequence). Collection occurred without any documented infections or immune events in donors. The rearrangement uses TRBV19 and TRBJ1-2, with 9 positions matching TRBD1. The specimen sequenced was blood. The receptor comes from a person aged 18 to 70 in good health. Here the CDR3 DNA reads TGTGCCAGTAGTATGAAGGGACAGGGACCCTATGGCTACACCTTC. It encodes CASSMKGQGPYGYTF.